Detailed here is one TCR beta chain. The target antigen is unknown. The data were obtained in a study of T cell responses to AZD1222 COVID-19 vaccine. The CDR3 length is 15 residues. The V and J ends lost 3 bases and 0 bases respectively, with 8 bases between them. Germline values: CDR1 MNHNY, CDR2 SVGAGI (reference sequence). Findings and limits, study-wide: As reported, nearly half of all spike-specific TCRs target variant regions that are unmutated. The repertoires were collected only after the peak T cell response.

Here immunoSEQ multiplex PCR was the method, and the copy in TCRdb shows in-frame clones only, minus some. The sample lists 95,000 to 100,000 clones, 90% occurring once. The sequence came from an adult in good health. Here the sequenced sample was peripheral blood, taken on day 0 of AZD1222 vaccination. The rearrangement links TRBV6-6 to TRBJ2-2; either TRBD1 or TRBD2 may supply D (5 bases each). This chain's CDR3 is CASSYRDPNTGELFF. In nucleotides, the CDR3 is TGTGCCAGCAGTTATCGGGACCCGAACACCGGGGAGCTGTTTTTT.